Listed below are T cell receptor beta chains from one sample, sequenced in a study of cytomegalovirus exposure and HLA in healthy donors. Assay used: immunoSEQ multiplex PCR; TCRdb lists only in-frame clones, some missing. Of 100,000 to 120,000 clones listed, around 82% are singletons. Specimen: PBMCs. The receptor set was obtained from a young woman in good health and CMV-seropositive. Both conserved end residues are part of each CDR3. D genes are given only for firm matches. The size field is filled for only some rows; it gives once, few, many or a size class.

V: TRBV29-1; J: TRBJ2-7; size: .; D: TRBD2; CDR3: CSVMGLAGDEQYF; DNA: TGCAGCGTCATGGGACTAGCGGGCGACGAGCAGTACTTC
V: TRBV30; J: TRBJ2-1; size: .; D: TRBD2; CDR3: CACANSGLAGGFYNEQFF; DNA: TGTGCCTGTGCTAACTCGGGACTAGCGGGAGGGTTCTACAATGAGCAGTTCTTC
V: TRBV2; J: TRBJ2-2; size: .; D: TRBD1; CDR3: CASRDRDSNTGELFF; DNA: TGTGCCAGCAGAGACAGGGATTCTAACACCGGGGAGCTGTTTTTT
V: TRBV27; J: TRBJ1-2; size: .; D: .; CDR3: CATRRGNYGYTF; DNA: TGTGCCACCAGGCGGGGAAACTATGGCTACACCTTC
V: TRBV4-1; J: TRBJ1-2; size: once; D: .; CDR3: CASSQAFSSRMMPDTF; DNA: TGCGCCAGCAGCCAAGCATTCTCTAGTCGTATGATGCCAGACACCTTC
V: TRBV18; J: TRBJ1-4; size: .; D: TRBD1; CDR3: CASCPTGVEEKLFF; DNA: TGTGCCAGCTGCCCGACAGGGGTTGAGGAAAAACTGTTTTTT
V: TRBV19; J: TRBJ2-3; size: .; D: .; CDR3: CASSARRVPDTQYF; DNA: TGTGCCAGTAGTGCACGGAGGGTACCAGATACGCAGTATTTT
V: TRBV12-5; J: TRBJ1-2; size: .; D: .; CDR3: CASGLWLGSGYTF; DNA: TGTGCTAGTGGTTTGTGGCTGGGGAGCGGCTACACCTTC
V: TRBV12-5; J: TRBJ1-4; size: .; D: .; CDR3: CASGLARTGLRPTNEKLFF; DNA: TGTGCTAGTGGTTTGGCCCGAACAGGGCTGAGACCAACTAATGAAAAACTGTTTTTT
V: TRBV7-3; J: TRBJ2-1; size: .; D: TRBD1; CDR3: CASSPILRTGGYNEQFF; DNA: TGTGCCAGCAGCCCAATCCTCAGAACAGGGGGCTACAATGAGCAGTTCTTC
V: TRBV11-3; J: TRBJ2-7; size: .; D: TRBD2; CDR3: CASSRGLEVEQYF; DNA: TGTGCCAGCAGCCGGGGACTAGAGGTCGAGCAGTACTTC
V: TRBV28; J: TRBJ1-1; size: .; D: TRBD1; CDR3: CASSPGQGWDTEAFF; DNA: TGTGCCAGCAGTCCCGGACAGGGGTGGGACACTGAAGCTTTCTTT
V: TRBV5-1; J: TRBJ1-1; size: .; D: TRBD1; CDR3: CASSQTGDTEAFF; DNA: TGCGCCAGCAGCCAGACAGGGGATACTGAAGCTTTCTTT
V: TRBV15; J: TRBJ1-1; size: .; D: .; CDR3: CATSRGGSSNTEAFF; DNA: TGTGCCACCAGCAGAGGAGGAAGTTCGAACACTGAAGCTTTCTTT